A single sample gave rise to the 15 T cell receptor beta chains below, sequenced in a study of blood T cell repertoires in COVID-19. This table comes from immunoSEQ multiplex PCR, and its TCRdb copy is limited to in-frame clones, with some not included. The sample includes roughly 9,900 clones, about three quarters seen only once; the top ten take about 22%. Sequencing input: peripheral blood. The receptors shown here come from a man in his sixties with active COVID-19.

The CDR3 region is CASSFGQGADGYTF. CDR3 DNA sequence: TGTGCCAGCAGCTTCGGACAGGGGGCGGATGGCTACACCTTC. V is TRBV7-9 and J is TRBJ1-2; TRBD1 matches at 11 bases. J gave up 6 bases and V 3 bases, and 3 bases lay outside the gene matches. CDR1 is SEHNR, CDR2 FQNEAQ, per germline (reference sequence). CDR3 length: 14 residues.

This clone was observed a handful of times. V usage is TRBV19 and J usage is TRBJ2-7; 9 nucleotides agree with TRBD1. Germline V lookup: CDR1 LNHDA, CDR2 SQIVND (reference sequence). Trimming removed 6 bases from V and 3 bases from J; junction bases left unmatched: 12. The CDR3 has 16 amino acids. Here the CDR3 reads CASSSPSGTGIYEQYF. The CDR3 DNA reads as TGTGCCAGTAGCTCTCCCTCCGGGACAGGGATCTACGAGCAGTACTTC.

This clone is a singleton in its sample. The chain joins TRBV19 to TRBJ2-6; TRBD1 is a possible D gene (6 bases). The CDR3 spans 16 residues. Germline loops: CDR1 LNHDA, CDR2 SQIVND (reference sequence). V lost 3 bases, J lost 7 bases, and 16 bases lay in between. As DNA, the CDR3 is TGTGCCAGTAGTATGTCTGGGGGCAAGGGCGCCAACGTCCTGACTTTC. It is translated as CASSMSGGKGANVLTF.

This clone was counted once. The chain joins TRBV6-5 to TRBJ2-5; 7 nucleotides align to TRBD1. The trim removed 5 bases at V and 5 bases at J, leaving 8 bases unmatched. CDR1 MNHEY and CDR2 SVGAGI come from the germline V gene. The CDR3 runs 14 residues. CDR3 protein: CASSNRGRVETQYF. CDR3 DNA sequence: TGTGCCAGCAGTAACAGGGGAAGGGTTGAGACCCAGTACTTC.

This clone has a handful of counts. This chain joins TRBV7-2 and TRBJ2-5; TRBD1 matches at 8 bases. Germline CDR1 and CDR2: SGHTA and FQGNSA. The CDR3 is 16 amino acids. V shed 1 base, J shed 4 bases, and the junction held 8 bases outside the gene matches. The CDR3 DNA reads as TGTGCCAGCAGCTTAGGGACAGGGAAGGTCACAGAGACCCAGTACTTC. Translated, it gives CASSLGTGKVTETQYF.

V is TRBV10-3 and J is TRBJ2-2, with 8 positions matching TRBD1. The trim removed 10 bases at V and 2 bases at J, leaving 6 bases unmatched. The CDR3 extends over 14 amino acids. Germline CDR1 reads ENHRY; CDR2 reads SYGVKD. CDR3 sequence: CATTGEVNTGELFF. The CDR3 coding sequence is TGTGCCACGACAGGGGAAGTCAACACCGGGGAGCTGTTTTTT.

This clone was recorded once. The CDR3 is CASSFVIYRSYNEQFF. The CDR3 DNA reads as TGTGCCAGCAGCTTTGTTATTTATCGGTCCTACAATGAGCAGTTCTTC. The chain employs TRBV5-8 and TRBJ2-1; D gene unclear. The germline V gene has CDR1 SGHTS and CDR2 YDEGEE. The CDR3 is 16 amino acids. V was trimmed by 2 bases and J by 1 base, leaving 13 bases between them.

The chain recombines TRBV15 with TRBJ1-1; TRBD1 matches 9 bases. The V and J ends lost 5 bases and 3 bases, in that order; junction bases with no gene match: 7. The germline CDR1 and CDR2 sequences are LNHNV and YYDKDF (reference sequence). This CDR3 is 15 amino acids long. The CDR3 region is CATSLSTGGDTEAFF. In DNA form, the CDR3 reads TGTGCCACCAGCCTTTCGACAGGGGGTGACACTGAAGCTTTCTTT.

The chain joins TRBV7-3 to TRBJ2-1, with 7 bases lining up with TRBD2. In germline, CDR1 is SGHTA, CDR2 FQGTGA. The J segment lost 1 base and the V segment lost 2 bases, leaving 5 bases of the junction unmatched. The CDR3 covers 16 residues. CDR3 sequence reads: CASSLGLAESYNEQFF. The CDR3 DNA is TGTGCCAGCAGCTTAGGGCTAGCGGAATCCTACAATGAGCAGTTCTTC. Using reference TRBV7-3 and TRBJ2-1 for the parts outside the CDR3, the full variable domain is GAGVSQTPSNKVTEKGKYVELRCDPISGHTALYWYRQSLGQGPEFLIYFQGTGAADDSGLPNDRFFAVRPEGSVSTLKIQRTERGDSAVYLCASSLGLAESYNEQFFGPGTRLTVL.

This sequence joins TRBV5-6 and TRBJ2-3; the D gene is possibly TRBD1 (6 bases). V shed 7 bases and J shed 2 bases, with 17 bases lying between them. Germline CDR1 is SGHDT and CDR2 is YYEEEE. The CDR3 is 15 amino acids. Written as DNA, the CDR3 is TGTGCCAGCGCGCCCGGGACACCCAACACAGATACGCAGTATTTT. This gives the protein CASAPGTPNTDTQYF.

The chain is built from TRBV5-1 and TRBJ2-5; maybe TRBD2 (5 bases). This CDR3 is built from 15 residues. Germline V lookup: CDR1 SGHRS, CDR2 YFSETQ. Trimming took off 0 bases at V and 1 base at J, with 10 bases between the two ends. The CDR3 DNA follows: TGCGCCAGCAGCTTGGATGGGAGAACCCAAGAGACCCAGTACTTC. It translates to CASSLDGRTQETQYF.

Only one count was recorded for this clone. The V call is TRBV4-1, the J call TRBJ2-7; D might be TRBD2 (6 bases). V gave up 0 bases and J gave up 0 bases, with 12 bases separating them. CDR1 is MGHRA, CDR2 YSYEKL, per germline. This CDR3 has 16 residues. The CDR3, as DNA: TGCGCCAGCAGCCAAGATTTCGGCGGGGTCTCCTACGAGCAGTACTTC. The encoded protein is CASSQDFGGVSYEQYF.

The V gene is TRBV3-1 (or the pseudogene TRBV3-2), the J gene TRBJ2-1, with 7 bases aligning to TRBD2. This CDR3 has 16 amino acids. The germline gives CDR1 LGHDT, CDR2 YNNKEL (reference sequence). The junction had 5 bases not matched to a gene; V was cut back by 3 bases and J by 0 bases. The CDR3 loop is CASSHSGGSSYNEQFF. DNA for the CDR3: TGTGCCAGCAGCCATAGCGGCGGGAGCTCCTACAATGAGCAGTTCTTC.

This chain connects TRBV11-3 to TRBJ2-3; the match to TRBD1 covers 8 bases. J was trimmed by 4 bases and V by 5 bases; bases with no gene match: 11. The CDR3 covers 16 residues. CDR1 is SGHNT and CDR2 is YENEEA in the germline V gene. The CDR3 sequence is CASSPDRGELSDTQYF. The CDR3 region has the DNA TGTGCCAGCAGCCCAGACAGGGGCGAACTGTCAGATACGCAGTATTTT. The complete variable domain, with remaining parts taken from reference TRBV11-3 and TRBJ2-3, reads EAGVVQSPRYKIIEKKQPVAFWCNPISGHNTLYWYLQNLGQGPELLIRYENEEAVDDSQLPKDRFSAERLKGVDSTLKIQPAELGDSAVYLCASSPDRGELSDTQYFGPGTRLTVL.

With regard to this clone: Within the sample, other DNA sequences also encode this same CDR3. V usage is TRBV30 and J usage is TRBJ1-5; 10 positions match TRBD1. The trim removed 2 bases at V and 2 bases at J, leaving 3 bases unmatched. Per the germline V gene, CDR1 is GTSNPN and CDR2 is SVGIG (reference sequence). CDR3 length: 15 residues. CDR3 DNA sequence: TGTGCCTGGAGTTTTGGGACAGGGGGCAATCAGCCCCAGCATTTT. This translates into CAWSFGTGGNQPQHF. Full variable domain (rest looked up from reference TRBV30 and TRBJ1-5): SQTIHQWPATLVQPVGSPLSLECTVEGTSNPNLYWYRQAAGRGLQLLFYSVGIGQISSEVPQNLSASRPQDRQFILSSKKLLLSDSGFYLCAWSFGTGGNQPQHFGDGTRLSIL.